This entry features one TCR beta chain sequence. Antigen specificity is unknown. In germline, CDR1 is SGHRS, CDR2 YFSETQ. The CDR3 is 14 amino acids. The trim removed 4 bases at V and 5 bases at J, leaving 4 bases unmatched. This record comes from a study of cytomegalovirus exposure and HLA in healthy donors. The protocol was immunoSEQ multiplex PCR, while the TCRdb copy is restricted to in-frame clones and leaves out a portion. The sample yields fewer than 200,000 clones, approximately 84% seen once. Study-wide results and caveats: With high specificity and sensitivity, the classifier reportedly diagnosed cytomegalovirus status.

This sequence was found in a woman aged 18-29 years in good health and CMV-seropositive. The material sequenced was PBMCs. This chain connects TRBV5-1 to TRBJ1-1, with TRBD1 matching over 11 bases. The CDR3 protein is CASSGQGAGTEAFF. CDR3 DNA sequence: TGCGCCAGCAGCGGACAGGGGGCGGGGACTGAAGCTTTCTTT.